These 8 T cell receptor beta chains were sequenced from one sample in a study of T cells in localized non-small cell lung cancer. Only in-frame clones appear in the TCRdb table, and some are missing; sequencing was by immunoSEQ multiplex PCR. Among around 26,000 clones listed, 91% were seen once. The sequences come from peripheral blood, collected before any cancer treatment. The receptors stem from a female donor older than 55 with stage II squamous cell lung carcinoma.

The chain links TRBV2 to TRBJ2-5; TRBD2 matches 15 bases. V shed 6 bases and J 4 bases; nucleotides not matched to a gene: 12. This CDR3 is 18 amino acids long. Germline V gene data show CDR1 as SNHLY and CDR2 as FYNNEI. CDR3 nucleotide sequence: TGTGCCAGCAGCGCCGGACTAGCGGGAGGGAGGCCGCGAGAGACCCAGTACTTC. Its translation: CASSAGLAGGRPRETQYF.

The table lists this clone with a count of one. The chain employs TRBV18 and TRBJ2-1; D may be TRBD1 (6 bases). The V gene lost 8 bases and the J gene lost 0 bases, with 20 bases spanning the gap. The germline V gene encodes CDR1 KGHSH and CDR2 LQKENI. There are 17 residues in the CDR3. The CDR3 DNA sequence: TGTGCCAGCCGACCTATAGCTCCGGACAGCTCCTACAATGAGCAGTTCTTC. Protein sequence: CASRPIAPDSSYNEQFF.

The chain links TRBV7-8 to TRBJ1-3, with D hard to call. Germline values: CDR1 SGHVS, CDR2 FQNEAQ. With 1 base removed from V and 3 bases from J, the gap between germline ends came to 19 bases. The CDR3 consists of 18 residues. Here the CDR3 DNA reads TGTGCCAGCAGCTTAGACCCCTCCTCCAGGTTTGGTGGAAACACCATATATTTT. Translated: CASSLDPSSRFGGNTIYF.

The chain links TRBV4-1 to TRBJ1-6; no firm D call. This CDR3 comprises 15 residues. V lost 1 base and J 9 bases, leaving 13 bases between the germline ends. Germline CDR1 MGHRA, CDR2 YSYEKL. The DNA for the CDR3 is TGCGCCAGCAGCCAAGTCCTTATCGGCACTTCACCCCTCCACTTT. Its translation: CASSQVLIGTSPLHF.

This clone was seen only a few times. This chain links TRBV9 with TRBJ2-7; D unclear. V shed 4 bases and J shed 2 bases, with 13 bases lying between them. CDR3 size: 14 residues. Germline CDR1 is SGDLS and CDR2 is YYNGEE. CDR3 in amino acids: CASSRTLGPYEQYF. CDR3 sequence (DNA): TGTGCCAGCAGCCGCACGTTGGGTCCCTACGAGCAGTACTTC. The full variable domain, with the rest looked up from reference TRBV9 and TRBJ2-7, is DSGVTQTPKHLITATGQRVTLRCSPRSGDLSVYWYQQSLDQGLQFLIQYYNGEERAKGNILERFSAQQFPDLHSELNLSSLELGDSALYFCASSRTLGPYEQYFGPGTRLTVT.

The chain employs TRBV2 and TRBJ1-3; D is undetermined. This CDR3 is built from 14 residues. The germline CDR1 and CDR2 sequences are SNHLY and FYNNEI. Trimming stripped 4 bases from V and 4 bases from J, with 11 bases between. This chain's CDR3 is CASSAQGWGNTIYF. The CDR3 nucleotides are TGTGCCAGCAGTGCCCAAGGGTGGGGAAACACCATATATTTT. Based on the CDR3 plus reference TRBV2 and TRBJ1-3, the full variable domain is EPEVTQTPSHQVTQMGQEVILRCVPISNHLYFYWYRQILGQKVEFLVSFYNNEISEKSEIFDDQFSVERPDGSNFTLKIRSTKLEDSAMYFCASSAQGWGNTIYFGEGSWLTVV.

The chain combines TRBV5-4 with TRBJ2-7, with D possibly matching TRBD2 (5 bases). Between the trimmed V and J ends, which lost 1 base and 2 bases, there was a span of 10 bases. The CDR3 covers 14 residues. Germline values: CDR1 SGHNT, CDR2 YYREEE (reference sequence). CDR3 protein: CASSLNGEPYEQYF. CDR3 coding DNA: TGTGCCAGCAGCTTGAACGGGGAACCCTACGAGCAGTACTTC.

CDR3 sequence reads: CASSGLEGGYGETQYF. The CDR3, as DNA: TGTGCCAGCAGCGGACTCGAGGGGGGCTACGGGGAGACCCAGTACTTC. The chain employs TRBV9 and TRBJ2-5; D is perhaps TRBD1 or TRBD2 (6 bases each). Germline assignment: CDR1 SGDLS and CDR2 YYNGEE. Trimming cost V 3 bases and J 5 bases, with 20 bases left between them. The CDR3 is made up of 16 amino acids.